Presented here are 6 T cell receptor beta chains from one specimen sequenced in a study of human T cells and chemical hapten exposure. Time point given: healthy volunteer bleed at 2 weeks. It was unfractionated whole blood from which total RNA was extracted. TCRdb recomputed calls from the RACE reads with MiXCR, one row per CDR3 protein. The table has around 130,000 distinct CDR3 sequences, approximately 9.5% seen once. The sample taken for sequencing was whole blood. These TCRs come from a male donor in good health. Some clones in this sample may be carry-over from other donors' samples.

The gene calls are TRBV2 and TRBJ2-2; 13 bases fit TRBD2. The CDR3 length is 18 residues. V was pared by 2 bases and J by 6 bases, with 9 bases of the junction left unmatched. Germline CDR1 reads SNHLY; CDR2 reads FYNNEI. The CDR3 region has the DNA TGTGCCAGCAGTGAAACCCGGAGACTAGCGGGGGGTTCCGGGGAGCTGTTTTTT. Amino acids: CASSETRRLAGGSGELFF.

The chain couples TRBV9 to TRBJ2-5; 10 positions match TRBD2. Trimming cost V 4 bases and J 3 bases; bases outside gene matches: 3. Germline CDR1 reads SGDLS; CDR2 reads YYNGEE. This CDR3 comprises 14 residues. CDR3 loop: CASSRLAGEETQYF. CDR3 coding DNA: TGTGCCAGCAGCCGGCTAGCGGGGGAAGAGACCCAGTACTTC.

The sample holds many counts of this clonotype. CDR3 loop: CASSLAAGGLSSYEQYF. CDR3 in DNA: TGCGCCAGCAGCTTGGCAGCGGGAGGATTAAGCTCCTACGAGCAGTACTTC. The J gene is TRBJ2-7, the V gene TRBV5-1; 9 bases fit TRBD2. The V segment lost 0 bases and the J segment 0 bases; nucleotides outside the gene matches: 7. The CDR3 runs 17 residues. Per the germline V gene, CDR1 is SGHRS and CDR2 is YFSETQ.

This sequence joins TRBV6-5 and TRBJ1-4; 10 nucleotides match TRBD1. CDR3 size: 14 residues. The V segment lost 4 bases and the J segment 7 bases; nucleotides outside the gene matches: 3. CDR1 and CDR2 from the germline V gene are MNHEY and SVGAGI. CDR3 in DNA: TGTGCCAGCAGTTTGACAGGGGGCAGTGAAAAACTGTTTTTT. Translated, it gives CASSLTGGSEKLFF.

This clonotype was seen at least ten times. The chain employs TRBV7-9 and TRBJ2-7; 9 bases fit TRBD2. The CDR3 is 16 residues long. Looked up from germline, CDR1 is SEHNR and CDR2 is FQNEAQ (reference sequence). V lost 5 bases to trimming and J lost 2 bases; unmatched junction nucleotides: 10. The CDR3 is CASSKIAGEGPYEQYF. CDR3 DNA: TGTGCCAGCAGCAAGATAGCGGGAGAGGGCCCCTACGAGCAGTACTTC.

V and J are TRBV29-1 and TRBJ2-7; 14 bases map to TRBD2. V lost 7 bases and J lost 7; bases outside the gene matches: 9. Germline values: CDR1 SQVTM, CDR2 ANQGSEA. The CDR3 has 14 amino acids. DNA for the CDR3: TGCAGCGCCACGGGACTAGCGGGGGTCCGGGAGCAGTACTTC. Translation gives CSATGLAGVREQYF.